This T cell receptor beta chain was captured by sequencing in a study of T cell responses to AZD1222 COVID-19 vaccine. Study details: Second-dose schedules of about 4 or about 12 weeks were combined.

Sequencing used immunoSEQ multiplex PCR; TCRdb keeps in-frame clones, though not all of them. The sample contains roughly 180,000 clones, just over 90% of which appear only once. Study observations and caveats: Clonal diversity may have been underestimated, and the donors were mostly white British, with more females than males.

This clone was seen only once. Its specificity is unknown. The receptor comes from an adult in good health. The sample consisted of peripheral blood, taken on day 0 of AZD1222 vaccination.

As DNA, the CDR3 is TGTGCCTGGACGCAAGTTGCGAACACCGGGGAGCTGTTTTTT. Residues: CAWTQVANTGELFF. The gene calls are TRBV30 and TRBJ2-2; D is undetermined. Trimming removed 4 bases at V and 0 bases at J, with 9 bases between. CDR1 and CDR2 (germline): GTSNPN, SVGIG (reference sequence). The CDR3 totals 14 residues.